This T cell receptor beta chain is drawn from a study of T cell repertoires in cytomegalovirus infection. Study information: Recently identified HLA-C-restricted CMV epitopes were among the peptides used. General study points: Ex vivo responses were dominated by HLA-C-restricted CMV-specific TCR beta clonotypes.

TCRdb itself ran the reads through MiXCR, one entry per CDR3 protein. The sample records roughly 45,000 distinct CDR3 sequences, roughly 20% being singletons. Points on this clonotype: Its antigen is unidentified.

Germline loops: CDR1 MNHEY, CDR2 SMNVEV (reference sequence). This CDR3 is 17 amino acids long. Trimming removed 4 bases from V and 1 base from J, with 14 bases in between. The TCR was taken from a human donor in good health (CMV status not recorded). Some clones in this sample may be carry-over from other donors' samples. This rearrangement joins TRBV27 to TRBJ2-6; unclear D gene. Source: CD8+ T cells from cultured PBMCs, taken from culture after CMV antigen stimulation. The CDR3 DNA sequence: TGTGCCAGCAGTTCAGACCGGTGGGGATCTGGGGCCAACGTCCTGACTTTC. Encoded protein: CASSSDRWGSGANVLTF.